This TCR beta chain was obtained from a study of cytomegalovirus exposure and HLA in healthy donors. Note on this clone: No antigen is known for it.

PCR primers comprised 60 Vbeta and 13 Jbeta primers. Produced via immunoSEQ multiplex PCR; TCRdb's table is partial and in-frame only. Of approximately 170,000 clones listed, about 85% are singletons. The ends lost 4 bases at V and 4 bases at J; junction bases unmatched: 12. Germline-derived CDR1 and CDR2 are SGDLS and YYNGEE. This CDR3 comprises 16 residues. Notes on the study in general: A later analysis reportedly found fewer N-insertions in an Asian-associated ancestry cluster than the roughly 670-donor mean. Accurate prediction of most subjects' HLA-A and HLA-B alleles from TCR beta sequences was reported.

The genes are TRBV9 and TRBJ2-3, with 7 bases aligning to TRBD1. Sequencing was done on a sample of PBMCs. This TCR derives from a boy between 2 and 10 years old in good health and CMV-seronegative. CDR3 sequence (DNA): TGTGCCAGCAGCTTCTTCTCCGGGACAGCATCAGATACGCAGTATTTT. Protein product: CASSFFSGTASDTQYF. The full variable domain, with the rest looked up from reference TRBV9 and TRBJ2-3, is DSGVTQTPKHLITATGQRVTLRCSPRSGDLSVYWYQQSLDQGLQFLIQYYNGEERAKGNILERFSAQQFPDLHSELNLSSLELGDSALYFCASSFFSGTASDTQYFGPGTRLTVL.